This T cell receptor (beta chain) was retrieved from a study of Tregs in tolerant kidney transplant recipients. Study results and caveats: Some patients' samples used different primers over time, so nucleotide sequences weren't comparable. Findings come from small patient numbers and require larger validation. Activated donor B cell expansion appeared to reveal the most relevant donor-specific TCRbeta repertoire.

To note about this clone: Its specificity is not known.

Germline V gene data show CDR1 as MNHNS and CDR2 as SASEGT. The CDR3 length is 14 residues. The germline V and J ends were trimmed by 2 bases and 8 bases, with 15 bases remaining between them. Recipients received nonmyeloablative bone marrow transplants from related graft donors, with transient mixed chimerism. Sequencing was performed with immunoSEQ multiplex PCR; in TCRdb, only in-frame clones are kept and a portion is missing. The data contain 81,000 or so clones, roughly 91% of them singletons. The V call is TRBV6-1, the J call TRBJ1-2, with D possibly TRBD1 on 6 matching bases. Sequencing used CD4+ T cells from blood (PBMCs), obtained 24 months after the transplant. The sequence was obtained from a human patient who received a combined kidney and bone marrow transplant. The graft donor may account for some of the T cells. The CDR3 here is CASSESGAGRGYTF. DNA for the CDR3: TGTGCCAGCAGTGAATCAGGGGCAGGTCGGGGCTACACCTTC.